The source of this TCR beta chain is a study of blood T cell repertoires in COVID-19. Sequencing used immunoSEQ multiplex PCR; TCRdb keeps in-frame clones, though not all of them. The sample comprises tens of thousands of clones, roughly 87% of which are singletons, and roughly 28% rests with the top ten. The CDR3 is 15 residues long. The V end was cut by 4 bases, the J end by 5 bases, with 16 bases between. CDR1 is SGHRS, CDR2 YFSETQ, per germline. This clonotype originated in a woman aged 80 or older with active or convalescent COVID-19. The J gene is TRBJ2-1, the V gene TRBV5-1; D uncertain. The sequencing sample was made of peripheral blood. The chain's CDR3 is CASSPVMGTNNEQFF. The CDR3 nucleotides are TGCGCCAGCAGCCCGGTCATGGGCACCAACAATGAGCAGTTCTTC. Using reference TRBV5-1 and TRBJ2-1 for the parts outside the CDR3, the full variable domain is KAGVTQTPRYLIKTRGQQVTLSCSPISGHRSVSWYQQTPGQGLQFLFEYFSETQRNKGNFPGRFSGRQFSNSRSEMNVSTLELGDSALYLCASSPVMGTNNEQFFGPGTRLTVL.